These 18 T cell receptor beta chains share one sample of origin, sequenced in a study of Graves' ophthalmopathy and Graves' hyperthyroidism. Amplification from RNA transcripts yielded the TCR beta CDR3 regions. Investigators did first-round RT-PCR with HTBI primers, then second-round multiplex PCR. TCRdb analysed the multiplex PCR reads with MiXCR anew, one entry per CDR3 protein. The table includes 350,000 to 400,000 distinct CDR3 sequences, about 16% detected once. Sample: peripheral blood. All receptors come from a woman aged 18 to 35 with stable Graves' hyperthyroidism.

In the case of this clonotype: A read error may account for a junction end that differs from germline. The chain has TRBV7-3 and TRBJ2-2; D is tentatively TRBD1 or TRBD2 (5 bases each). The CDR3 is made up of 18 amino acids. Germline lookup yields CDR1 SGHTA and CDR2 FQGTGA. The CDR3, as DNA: TGTGCCAGCAGCTCAAGGGGCGGAAGCGGCGCGAACTCCGGGGAGCTGTTTTTT. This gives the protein CASSSRGGSGANSGELFF.

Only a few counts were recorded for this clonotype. CDR3 sequence reads: CSVGRGPTGELFF. The CDR3 DNA reads as TGCAGCGTTGGGAGGGGGCCCACCGGGGAGCTGTTTTTT. The chain uses TRBV29-1 and TRBJ2-2, with TRBD1 as a possible D gene (7 bases). Trimming pared 4 bases from V and 4 bases from J, leaving 10 bases between. The germline gives CDR1 SQVTM, CDR2 ANQGSEA. The CDR3 totals 13 residues.

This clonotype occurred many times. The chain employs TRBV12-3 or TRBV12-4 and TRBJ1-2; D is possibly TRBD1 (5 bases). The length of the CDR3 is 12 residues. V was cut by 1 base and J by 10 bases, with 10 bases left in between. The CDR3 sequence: CASSLGGGTYTF. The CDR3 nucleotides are TGTGCCAGCAGTTTAGGGGGCGGGACCTACACCTTC.

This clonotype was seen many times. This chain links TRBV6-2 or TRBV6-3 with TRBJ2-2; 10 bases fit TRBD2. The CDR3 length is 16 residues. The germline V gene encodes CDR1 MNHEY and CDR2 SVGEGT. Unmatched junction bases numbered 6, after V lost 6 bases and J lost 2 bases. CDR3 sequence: CASRVSGGLNTGELFF. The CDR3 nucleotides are TGTGCCAGCAGAGTTAGCGGGGGGCTTAACACCGGGGAGCTGTTTTTT.

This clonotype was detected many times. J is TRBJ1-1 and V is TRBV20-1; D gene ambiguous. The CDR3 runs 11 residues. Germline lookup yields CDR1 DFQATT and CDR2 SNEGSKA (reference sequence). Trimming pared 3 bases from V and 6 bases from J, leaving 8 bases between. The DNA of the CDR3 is TGCAGTGCTAGGACGACGGCTGAAGCTTTCTTT. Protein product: CSARTTAEAFF.

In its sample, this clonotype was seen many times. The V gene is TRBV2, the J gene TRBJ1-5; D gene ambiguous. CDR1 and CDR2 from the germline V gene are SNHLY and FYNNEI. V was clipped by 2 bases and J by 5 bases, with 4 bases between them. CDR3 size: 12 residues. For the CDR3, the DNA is TGTGCCAGCAGTGAAATCTATCAGCCCCAGCATTTT. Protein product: CASSEIYQPQHF.

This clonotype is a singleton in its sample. CDR3 coding DNA: TGCAGCGTTGAAGAGGGGACGAACACTGAAGCTTTCTTT. This encodes CSVEEGTNTEAFF. This chain connects TRBV29-1 to TRBJ1-1; TRBD1 might be the D (5 bases). Germline V gene data show CDR1 as SQVTM and CDR2 as ANQGSEA. CDR3 length: 13 amino acids. The V and J ends lost 0 bases and 1 base respectively, with 6 bases between them.

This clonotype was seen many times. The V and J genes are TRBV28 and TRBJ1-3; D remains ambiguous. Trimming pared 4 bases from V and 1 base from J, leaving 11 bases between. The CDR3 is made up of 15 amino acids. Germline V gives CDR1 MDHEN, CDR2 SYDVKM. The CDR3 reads CASSSMLESGNTIYF. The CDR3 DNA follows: TGTGCCAGCAGTTCGATGCTGGAATCTGGAAACACCATATATTTT. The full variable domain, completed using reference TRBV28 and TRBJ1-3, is DVKVTQSSRYLVKRTGEKVFLECVQDMDHENMFWYRQDPGLGLRLIYFSYDVKMKEKGDIPEGYSVSREKKERFSLILESASTNQTSMYLCASSSMLESGNTIYFGEGSWLTVV.

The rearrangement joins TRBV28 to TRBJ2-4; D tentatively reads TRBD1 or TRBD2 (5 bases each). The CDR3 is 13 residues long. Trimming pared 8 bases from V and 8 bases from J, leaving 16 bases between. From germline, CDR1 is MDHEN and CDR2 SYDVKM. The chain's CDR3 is CASRGRVFDIQYF. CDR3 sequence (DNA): TGTGCCAGCCGGGGCAGGGTGTTTGACATTCAGTACTTC.

CDR3 nucleotides: TGCGCCAGCAGCTTGGAAGAGGGGGTATGGAAGACTGAAGCTTTCTTT. Its translation is CASSLEEGVWKTEAFF. The V and J genes are TRBV5-1 and TRBJ1-1, with a weak D call TRBD1 (6 bases). With 0 bases removed from V and 5 bases from J, the gap between germline ends came to 17 bases. This CDR3 spans 16 amino acids. Per the germline V gene, CDR1 is SGHRS and CDR2 is YFSETQ.

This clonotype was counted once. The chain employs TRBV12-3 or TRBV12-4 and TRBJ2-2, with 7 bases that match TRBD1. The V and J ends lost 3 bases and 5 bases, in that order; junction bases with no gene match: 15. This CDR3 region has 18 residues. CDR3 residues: CASSFNVRDREFTGELFF. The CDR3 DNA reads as TGTGCCAGCAGTTTTAATGTTCGGGACAGAGAATTTACCGGGGAGCTGTTTTTT.

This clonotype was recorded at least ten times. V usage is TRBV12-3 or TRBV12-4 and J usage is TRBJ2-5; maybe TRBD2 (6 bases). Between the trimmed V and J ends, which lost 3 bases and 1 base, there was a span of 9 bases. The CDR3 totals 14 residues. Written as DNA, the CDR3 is TGTGCCAGCAGTTTTGAAGCGGGCCAAGAGACCCAGTACTTC. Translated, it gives CASSFEAGQETQYF.

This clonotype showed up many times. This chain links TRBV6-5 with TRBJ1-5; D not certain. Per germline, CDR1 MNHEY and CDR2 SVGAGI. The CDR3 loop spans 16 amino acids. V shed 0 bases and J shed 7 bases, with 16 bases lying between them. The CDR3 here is CASSYSTVSGNQPQHF. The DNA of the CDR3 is TGTGCCAGCAGTTACTCGACCGTGTCAGGAAACCAGCCCCAGCATTTT.

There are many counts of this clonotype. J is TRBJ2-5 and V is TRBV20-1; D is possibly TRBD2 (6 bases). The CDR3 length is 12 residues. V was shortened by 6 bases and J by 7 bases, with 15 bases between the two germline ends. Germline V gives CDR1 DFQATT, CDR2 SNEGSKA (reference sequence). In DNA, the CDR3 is TGCAGTGCCTTAGCGGAACTGGGGACCCAGTACTTC. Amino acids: CSALAELGTQYF.

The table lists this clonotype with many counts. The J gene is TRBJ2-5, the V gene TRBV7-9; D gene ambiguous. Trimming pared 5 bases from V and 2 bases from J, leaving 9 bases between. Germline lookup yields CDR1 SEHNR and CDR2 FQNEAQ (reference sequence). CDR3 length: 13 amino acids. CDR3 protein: CASSHYSQETQYF. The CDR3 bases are TGTGCCAGCAGCCACTACAGTCAAGAGACCCAGTACTTC.

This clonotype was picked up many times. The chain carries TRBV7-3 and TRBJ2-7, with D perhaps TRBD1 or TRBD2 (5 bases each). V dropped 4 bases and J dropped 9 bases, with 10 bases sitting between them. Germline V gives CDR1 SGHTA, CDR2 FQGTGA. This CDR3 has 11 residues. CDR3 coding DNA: TGTGCCAGCAGCTCCGGGACGCTGCAGTACTTC. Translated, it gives CASSSGTLQYF. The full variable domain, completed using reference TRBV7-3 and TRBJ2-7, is GAGVSQTPSNKVTEKGKYVELRCDPISGHTALYWYRQSLGQGPEFLIYFQGTGAADDSGLPNDRFFAVRPEGSVSTLKIQRTERGDSAVYLCASSSGTLQYFGPGTRLTVT.

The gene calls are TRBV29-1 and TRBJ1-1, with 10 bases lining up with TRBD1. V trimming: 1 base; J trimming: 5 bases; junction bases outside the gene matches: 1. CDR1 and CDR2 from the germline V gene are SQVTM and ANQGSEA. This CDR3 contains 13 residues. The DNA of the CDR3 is TGCAGCGTTGAAGTGGGACAGGGGACTGAAGCTTTCTTT. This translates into CSVEVGQGTEAFF.

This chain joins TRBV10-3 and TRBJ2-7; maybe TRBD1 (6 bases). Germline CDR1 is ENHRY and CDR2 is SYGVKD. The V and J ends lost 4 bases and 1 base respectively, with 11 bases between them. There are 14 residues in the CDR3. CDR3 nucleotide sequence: TGTGCCATCAGTGGGCGGACAGATTCCTACGAGCAGTACTTC. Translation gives CAISGRTDSYEQYF.